These 17 T cell receptor beta chains were sequenced from one sample in a study of a mutant IDH1 vaccine in newly diagnosed glioma. Time point denoted: baseline, week 1 (first vaccination visit). Described treatment: pre-vaccination baseline after standard-of-care therapy. Sequencing used immunoSEQ multiplex PCR; TCRdb keeps in-frame clones, though not all of them. The data contain about 92,000 clones, around 82% of them singletons. The sample in question was PBMCs, obtained from a glioma patient treated with radiotherapy, temozolomide or both. All receptors come from a woman aged 45-60 years with glioma.

The chain carries TRBV7-9 and TRBJ1-2; weak D call: TRBD1 (6 bases). The germline CDR1 and CDR2 sequences are SEHNR and FQNEAQ (reference sequence). Trimming pared 5 bases from V and 7 bases from J, leaving 14 bases between. The CDR3 loop spans 13 amino acids. The CDR3 region is CASSPDDRRGYTF. The CDR3 nucleotides read TGTGCCAGCAGCCCAGATGACAGGCGTGGCTACACCTTC.

This chain uses TRBV9 with TRBJ2-3; unclear D gene. CDR1 is SGDLS, CDR2 YYNGEE, per germline. This CDR3 has 12 amino acids. V was shortened by 1 base and J by 4 bases, with 4 bases between the two germline ends. The CDR3 reads CASSVSADTQYF. CDR3 bases: TGTGCCAGCAGCGTATCGGCAGATACGCAGTATTTT.

The count of this clone is one. The gene calls are TRBV19 and TRBJ1-5; 7 nucleotides match TRBD1. Germline trimming cut 5 bases from V and 5 bases from J; bases unmatched to any gene: 6. Germline CDR1 reads LNHDA; CDR2 reads SQIVND (reference sequence). The CDR3 totals 14 residues. CDR3 nucleotide sequence: TGTGCCAGTAGTGGAGGGACAGAGTATCAGCCCCAGCATTTT. This translates into CASSGGTEYQPQHF.

The chain carries TRBV7-8 and TRBJ1-5; unclear D gene. V was trimmed by 1 base and J by 2 bases, leaving 12 bases between them. Per germline, CDR1 SGHVS and CDR2 FQNEAQ. This CDR3 has 16 residues. CDR3 in amino acids: CASSLGSPLGNQPQHF. The CDR3 DNA reads TGTGCCAGCAGCTTAGGATCCCCGTTGGGCAATCAGCCCCAGCATTTT.

V and J are TRBV6-4 and TRBJ2-1, with TRBD2 identical over 9 bases. The germline V gene encodes CDR1 MRHNA and CDR2 SNTAGT. CDR3 length: 13 residues. Unmatched junction bases numbered 4, after V lost 3 bases and J lost 10 bases. The CDR3 is CASSEGAGGEQFF. In nucleotides, the CDR3 is TGTGCCAGCAGTGAAGGAGCGGGAGGAGAGCAGTTCTTC.

The chain links TRBV27 to TRBJ1-2; D possibly corresponds to TRBD1 (5 bases). This CDR3 has 14 amino acids. The germline V gene encodes CDR1 MNHEY and CDR2 SMNVEV (reference sequence). V lost 0 bases and J 4 bases, leaving 9 bases between the germline ends. CDR3 in amino acids: CASSLSGAPYGYTF. The DNA for the CDR3 is TGTGCCAGCAGTTTATCAGGGGCCCCCTATGGCTACACCTTC.

The rearrangement uses TRBV18 and TRBJ1-5; D gene ambiguous. V lost 3 bases and J lost 1, with 10 bases in between. The CDR3 length is 15 residues. Germline values: CDR1 KGHSH, CDR2 LQKENI. The CDR3 DNA sequence: TGTGCCAGCTCACCGGGTCCTCACAGCAATCAGCCCCAGCATTTT. Its protein product is CASSPGPHSNQPQHF.

The rearrangement links TRBV5-1 to TRBJ2-3; D not certain. Germline-derived CDR1 and CDR2 are SGHRS and YFSETQ. CDR3 length equals 14 residues. The V end was cut by 1 base, the J end by 2 bases, with 8 bases between. CDR3 nucleotide sequence: TGCGCCAGCAGCTTGACCGGATTCACAGATACGCAGTATTTT. As protein: CASSLTGFTDTQYF.

As for this clone: Distinct nucleotide sequences in the sample also encode this CDR3. J is TRBJ1-5 and V is TRBV9; D unclear. Germline V gives CDR1 SGDLS, CDR2 YYNGEE. The CDR3 spans 14 residues. The V and J ends lost 0 bases and 2 bases respectively, with 6 bases between them. The CDR3 sequence: CASSVDTGNQPQHF. CDR3 sequence (DNA): TGTGCCAGCAGCGTAGACACCGGCAATCAGCCCCAGCATTTT.

There are a few counts of this clone. CDR3 DNA sequence: TGTGCCAGCAGCTCCAGGGGGGGGCTCGGCTACACCTTC. Its translation is CASSSRGGLGYTF. J is TRBJ1-2 and V is TRBV7-2; 7 bases are shared with TRBD1. The CDR3 sequence is 13 residues long. V lost 4 bases to trimming and J lost 8 bases; unmatched junction nucleotides: 7. Germline V gives CDR1 SGHTA, CDR2 FQGNSA.

The chain has TRBV6-4 and TRBJ1-1; D is uncertain. This CDR3 has 13 residues. V lost 2 bases to trimming and J lost 2 bases, with 6 bases between them. Per the germline V gene, CDR1 is MRHNA and CDR2 is SNTAGT. In DNA form, the CDR3 reads TGTGCCAGCAGTGACAGGGAAAACACTGAAGCTTTCTTT. Translated: CASSDRENTEAFF.

The J gene is TRBJ1-5, the V gene TRBV6-6; 9 nucleotides match TRBD1. Per germline, CDR1 MNHNY and CDR2 SVGAGI (reference sequence). This CDR3 spans 14 amino acids. J lost 3 bases, V lost 6 bases, and 3 bases had no gene match. The CDR3 loop reads CASRRTGDNQPQHF. For the CDR3, the DNA is TGTGCCAGCAGGAGGACAGGGGACAATCAGCCCCAGCATTTT.

V is TRBV5-4 and J is TRBJ1-4; no clear D. V lost 0 bases and J 4 bases, leaving 7 bases between the germline ends. Germline V gene lookup returns CDR1 SGHNT and CDR2 YYREEE (reference sequence). The CDR3 has 14 residues. The CDR3 DNA reads as TGTGCCAGCAGCTTGGCGAAGCATAATGAAAAACTGTTTTTT. It encodes CASSLAKHNEKLFF.

The chain employs TRBV28 and TRBJ1-5; D is perhaps TRBD1 (6 bases). The CDR3 runs to 15 residues. V lost 5 bases and J lost 5, with 16 bases in between. Looked up from germline, CDR1 is MDHEN and CDR2 is SYDVKM. Here the CDR3 reads CASSGGRKRDQPQHF. CDR3 DNA: TGTGCCAGCAGTGGGGGGCGTAAACGGGATCAGCCCCAGCATTTT. Combining the CDR3 with reference TRBV28 and TRBJ1-5 gives the whole variable domain DVKVTQSSRYLVKRTGEKVFLECVQDMDHENMFWYRQDPGLGLRLIYFSYDVKMKEKGDIPEGYSVSREKKERFSLILESASTNQTSMYLCASSGGRKRDQPQHFGDGTRLSIL.

The chain couples TRBV4-1 to TRBJ2-7; the D is unclear. V was clipped by 3 bases and J by 3 bases, with 9 bases between them. The germline V gene encodes CDR1 MGHRA and CDR2 YSYEKL. The CDR3 extends over 13 amino acids. The CDR3 loop is CASSQENYYEQYF. Here the CDR3 DNA reads TGCGCCAGCAGCCAGGAGAATTACTACGAGCAGTACTTC.

The chain links TRBV6-6 to TRBJ2-7, with D perhaps assigned TRBD1 or TRBD2 (5 bases each). CDR3 length: 13 amino acids. V was pared by 7 bases and J by 7 bases, with 17 bases between. Looked up from germline, CDR1 is MNHNY and CDR2 is SVGAGI (reference sequence). The CDR3 spells CASTQGASREQYF. The CDR3 nucleotides are TGTGCCAGCACCCAAGGGGCTAGCAGAGAGCAGTACTTC.

The chain employs TRBV29-1 and TRBJ1-4, with unresolved D. The CDR3 runs to 15 residues. V was clipped by 7 bases and J by 4 bases, with 19 bases between them. Looked up from germline, CDR1 is SQVTM and CDR2 is ANQGSEA. The CDR3 reads CSAGESTASNEKLFF. The CDR3, as DNA: TGCAGCGCCGGCGAATCGACGGCCAGTAATGAAAAACTGTTTTTT.